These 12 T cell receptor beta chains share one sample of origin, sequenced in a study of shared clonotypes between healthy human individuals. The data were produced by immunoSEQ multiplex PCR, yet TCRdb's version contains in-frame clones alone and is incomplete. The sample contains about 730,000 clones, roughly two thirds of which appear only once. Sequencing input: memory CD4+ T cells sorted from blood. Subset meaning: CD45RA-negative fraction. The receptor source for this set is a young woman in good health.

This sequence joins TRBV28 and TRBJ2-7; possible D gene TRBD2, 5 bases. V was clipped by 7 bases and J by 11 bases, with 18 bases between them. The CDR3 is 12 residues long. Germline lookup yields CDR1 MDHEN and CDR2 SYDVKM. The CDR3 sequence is CASTTRGNKKYF. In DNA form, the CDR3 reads TGTGCCAGCACCACACGAGGGAATAAAAAGTACTTC.

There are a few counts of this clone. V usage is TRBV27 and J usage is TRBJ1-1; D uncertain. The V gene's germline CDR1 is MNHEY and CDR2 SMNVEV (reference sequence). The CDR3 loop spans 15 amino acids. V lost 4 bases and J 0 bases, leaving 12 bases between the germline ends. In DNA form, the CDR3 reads TGTGCCAGCAGTTGGGGTCGGCAGTTGAACACTGAAGCTTTCTTT. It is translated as CASSWGRQLNTEAFF.

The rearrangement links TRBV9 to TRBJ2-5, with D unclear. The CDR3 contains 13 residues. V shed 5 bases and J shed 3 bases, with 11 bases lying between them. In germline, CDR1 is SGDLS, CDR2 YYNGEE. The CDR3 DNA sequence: TGTGCCAGCAGTCGATCCTTGAAAGAGACCCAGTACTTC. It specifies CASSRSLKETQYF.

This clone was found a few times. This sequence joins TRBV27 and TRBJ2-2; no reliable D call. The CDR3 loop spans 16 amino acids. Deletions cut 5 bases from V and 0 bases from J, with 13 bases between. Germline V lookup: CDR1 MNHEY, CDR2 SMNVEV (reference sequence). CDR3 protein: CASSPPGRSNTGELFF. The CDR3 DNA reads TGTGCCAGCAGTCCCCCCGGGCGGTCGAACACCGGGGAGCTGTTTTTT.

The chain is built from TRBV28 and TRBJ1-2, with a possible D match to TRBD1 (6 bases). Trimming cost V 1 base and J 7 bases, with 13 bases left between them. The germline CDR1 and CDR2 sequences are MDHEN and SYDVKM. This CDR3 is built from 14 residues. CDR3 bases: TGTGCCAGCAGTTTATTTTACGGGGGCGCTGGCTACACCTTC. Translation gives CASSLFYGGAGYTF.

The CDR3 is CASRGWGLAGGRETQYF. The CDR3 bases are TGTGCCAGCAGGGGGTGGGGACTAGCGGGAGGGCGAGAGACCCAGTACTTC. The chain employs TRBV2 and TRBJ2-5, with TRBD2 identical over 16 bases. V trimming: 6 bases; J trimming: 4 bases; junction bases outside the gene matches: 8. Germline CDR1 and CDR2: SNHLY and FYNNEI. There are 17 residues in the CDR3.

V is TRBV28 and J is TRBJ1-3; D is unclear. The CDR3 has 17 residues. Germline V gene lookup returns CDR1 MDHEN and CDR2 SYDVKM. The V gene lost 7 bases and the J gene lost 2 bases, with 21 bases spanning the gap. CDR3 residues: CASTPTDGLNTGNTIYF. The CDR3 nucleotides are TGTGCCAGCACCCCCACAGATGGCTTAAACACTGGAAACACCATATATTTT.

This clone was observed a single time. The CDR3 sequence is CASSSDSYEQYF. The CDR3 DNA reads TGTGCCAGCAGCTCCGACAGTTACGAGCAGTACTTC. J is TRBJ2-7 and V is TRBV9, with a tentative D call TRBD1 (5 bases). The ends were cut back, 4 bases at V and 4 bases at J, with 9 bases in the middle. Looked up from germline, CDR1 is SGDLS and CDR2 is YYNGEE. The CDR3 has 12 amino acids.

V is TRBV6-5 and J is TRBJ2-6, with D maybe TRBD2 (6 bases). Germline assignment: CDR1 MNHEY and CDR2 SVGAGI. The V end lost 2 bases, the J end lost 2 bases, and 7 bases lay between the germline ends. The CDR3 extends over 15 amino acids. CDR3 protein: CASSYAGTGANVLTF. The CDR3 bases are TGTGCCAGCAGTTACGCGGGAACTGGGGCCAACGTCCTGACTTTC.

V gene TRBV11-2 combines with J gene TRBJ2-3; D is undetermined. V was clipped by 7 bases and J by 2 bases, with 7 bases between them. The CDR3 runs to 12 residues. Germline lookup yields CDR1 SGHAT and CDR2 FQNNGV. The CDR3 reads CASTNPTDTQYF. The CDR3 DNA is TGTGCCAGCACAAACCCCACAGATACGCAGTATTTT.

CDR3 protein: CASRGSWTQYF. DNA for the CDR3: TGTGCCAGCAGGGGATCGTGGACCCAGTACTTC. The genes are TRBV6-5 and TRBJ2-5; D is unresolved. The CDR3 extends over 11 amino acids. Per the germline V gene, CDR1 is MNHEY and CDR2 is SVGAGI. V lost 6 bases, J lost 7 bases, and 9 bases lay in between.

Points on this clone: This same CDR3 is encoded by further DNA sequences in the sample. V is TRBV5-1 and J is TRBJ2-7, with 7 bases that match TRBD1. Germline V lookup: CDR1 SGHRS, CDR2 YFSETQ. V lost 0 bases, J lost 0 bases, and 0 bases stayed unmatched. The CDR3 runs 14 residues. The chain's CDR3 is CASSLAGGSYEQYF. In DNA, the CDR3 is TGCGCCAGCAGCTTGGCAGGGGGCTCCTACGAGCAGTACTTC. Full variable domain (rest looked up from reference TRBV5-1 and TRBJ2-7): KAGVTQTPRYLIKTRGQQVTLSCSPISGHRSVSWYQQTPGQGLQFLFEYFSETQRNKGNFPGRFSGRQFSNSRSEMNVSTLELGDSALYLCASSLAGGSYEQYFGPGTRLTVT.